The 21 T cell receptor beta chains below come from one sample, sequenced in a study of beta chain features in type 1 diabetes (dated by TCRdb to between 2017 and 2018). Library prep was done by the immunoSEQ multiplex PCR assay. The entire isolated RNA was reverse transcribed using the High Capacity cDNA Reverse Transcription Kit, and thus expressed TCRB transcripts were sequenced. The table was pulled from immuneACCESS by TCRdb, which kept in-frame rearrangements only. Such tables lose some clones; where checked, under half of the loss comes from unresolved V genes, and the rest has no known cause. The sample includes 130,000 to 150,000 clones, with about 50% observed a single time. Of the sample, around 0.45% falls within the top ten clones. The sequencing sample was made of Tregs from blood. The cell subset or site label here, explained by the study, means: regulatory CD4+ T cells. The receptor source for this set is a man between 18 and 35 years old in good health.

This clone has a handful of counts. This chain links TRBV7-2 with TRBJ2-7; 10 bases align to TRBD2. V gave up 2 bases and J gave up 7 bases; unmatched junction bases: 11. Looked up from germline, CDR1 is SGHTA and CDR2 is FQGNSA. This CDR3 is built from 16 residues. This CDR3 is CASSLSIAGGAGEQYF. The CDR3 nucleotides are TGTGCCAGCAGCTTATCCATAGCGGGAGGTGCTGGGGAGCAGTACTTC. Variable domain in full (rest from reference TRBV7-2 and TRBJ2-7): GAGVSQSPSNKVTEKGKDVELRCDPISGHTALYWYRQSLGQGLEFLIYFQGNSAPDKSGLPSDRFSAERTGGSVSTLTIQRTQQEDSAVYLCASSLSIAGGAGEQYFGPGTRLTVT.

The CDR3 reads CASSLNPRSSTDTQYF. In nucleotides, the CDR3 is TGTGCCAGCAGCTTAAATCCGCGGTCTAGCACAGATACGCAGTATTTT. This chain uses TRBV7-2 with TRBJ2-3; D is uncertain. CDR1 is SGHTA, CDR2 FQGNSA, per germline. Trimming removed 2 bases from V and 0 bases from J, with 12 bases in between. The CDR3 totals 16 residues.

The V and J genes are TRBV4-3 and TRBJ1-1; tentative D call: TRBD1 (5 bases). Trimming took 0 bases from V and 4 from J, leaving 18 bases between them. From germline, CDR1 is LGHNA and CDR2 YSLEER. The CDR3 loop spans 17 amino acids. The DNA for the CDR3 is TGCGCCAGCAGCCAAGATAGTTCAGGGCGGGGTGGCACTGAAGCTTTCTTT. This codes for CASSQDSSGRGGTEAFF.

This clone has more than one count but fewer than ten. The V call is TRBV28, the J call TRBJ2-1; 8 bases line up with TRBD2. Per germline, CDR1 MDHEN and CDR2 SYDVKM. The CDR3 has 16 amino acids. V trimming: 3 bases; J trimming: 4 bases; junction bases outside the gene matches: 8. CDR3 sequence (DNA): TGTGCCAGCAGTTTGCGTCGGGAGGGCTCATACAATGAGCAGTTCTTC. It codes for CASSLRREGSYNEQFF.

The chain employs TRBV5-4 and TRBJ1-3, with TRBD1 matching over 7 bases. V shed 0 bases and J 4 bases; nucleotides not matched to a gene: 7. Germline V gives CDR1 SGHNT, CDR2 YYREEE (reference sequence). This CDR3 is 16 amino acids long. The CDR3 region is CASSLEPTGAGNTIYF. The CDR3 DNA follows: TGTGCCAGCAGCTTGGAACCTACAGGGGCCGGAAACACCATATATTTT. Full variable domain (remainder filled in from reference TRBV5-4 and TRBJ1-3): ETGVTQSPTHLIKTRGQQVTLRCSSQSGHNTVSWYQQALGQGPQFIFQYYREEENGRGNFPPRFSGLQFPNYSSELNVNALELDDSALYLCASSLEPTGAGNTIYFGEGSWLTVV.

The V call is TRBV7-8, the J call TRBJ2-7, with TRBD1 identical over 12 bases. Germline CDR1 is SGHVS and CDR2 is FQNEAQ. The CDR3 sequence is 15 residues long. The V gene end was trimmed by 5 bases and the J gene end by 5 bases; junction bases not matched to a gene: 7. The CDR3 sequence is CASSKWDRGRNEQYF. CDR3 sequence (DNA): TGTGCCAGCAGCAAATGGGACAGGGGGCGCAACGAGCAGTACTTC.

In this sample, this clone turned up a few times. The chain is built from TRBV30 and TRBJ2-3, with D perhaps matching TRBD2 (5 bases). Trimming took off 2 bases at V and 10 bases at J, with 10 bases between the two ends. Germline values: CDR1 GTSNPN, CDR2 SVGIG (reference sequence). The CDR3 has 11 residues. Here the CDR3 DNA reads TGTGCCTGGAGTAGCGAGGGCCCGCAGTATTTT. This gives the protein CAWSSEGPQYF. Full variable domain (outside the CDR3, taken from reference TRBV30 and TRBJ2-3): SQTIHQWPATLVQPVGSPLSLECTVEGTSNPNLYWYRQAAGRGLQLLFYSVGIGQISSEVPQNLSASRPQDRQFILSSKKLLLSDSGFYLCAWSSEGPQYFGPGTRLTVL.

This clone was observed a handful of times. CDR3 coding DNA: TGCGCCAGCAGCTTGGGGACTAGCGGGGGATCCATGGGGGAGACCCAGTACTTC. It codes for CASSLGTSGGSMGETQYF. This rearrangement joins TRBV5-1 to TRBJ2-5; TRBD2 matches at 13 bases. CDR3 length equals 18 residues. V shed 0 bases and J 5 bases; nucleotides not matched to a gene: 10. Germline loops: CDR1 SGHRS, CDR2 YFSETQ.

The V and J genes are TRBV28 and TRBJ2-5, with 7 bases fitting TRBD2. V gave up 0 bases and J gave up 5 bases; unmatched junction bases: 3. The germline gives CDR1 MDHEN, CDR2 SYDVKM. The CDR3 loop spans 14 amino acids. This chain's CDR3 is CASSLWGGSETQYF. The CDR3 nucleotides read TGTGCCAGCAGTTTATGGGGCGGGAGTGAGACCCAGTACTTC.

For this clone: The same CDR3 also results from other DNA sequences found in this sample. The chain combines TRBV5-1 with TRBJ2-1, with 10 bases that match TRBD1. Germline V gene sequence: CDR1 SGHRS, CDR2 YFSETQ. This CDR3 is 15 amino acids long. V lost 0 bases and J lost 5; bases outside the gene matches: 2. The chain's CDR3 is CASSLEGTGDNEQFF. The CDR3 DNA reads as TGCGCCAGCAGCTTGGAAGGGACAGGGGACAATGAGCAGTTCTTC.

DNA for the CDR3: TGTGCCAGCAGGTCTACCTACGAGCAGTACTTC. Protein: CASRSTYEQYF. This rearrangement joins TRBV2 to TRBJ2-5; no reliable D call. The end of the DNA aligns better with TRBJ2-7, so the J call may be wrong. This CDR3 is 11 amino acids long. CDR1 is SNHLY, CDR2 FYNNEI, per germline.

The chain has TRBV7-9 and TRBJ2-2; 8 bases fit TRBD1. Germline CDR1 is SEHNR and CDR2 is FQNEAQ (reference sequence). The ends lost 5 bases at V and 1 base at J; junction bases unmatched: 3. The CDR3 consists of 15 residues. The CDR3 here is CASSRQGMNTGELFF. In DNA, the CDR3 is TGTGCCAGCAGCCGACAGGGGATGAACACCGGGGAGCTGTTTTTT.

This sequence joins TRBV2 and TRBJ1-3; D call uncertain. Germline V gene lookup returns CDR1 SNHLY and CDR2 FYNNEI. Trimming cost V 7 bases and J 9 bases, with 19 bases left between them. This CDR3 is 14 amino acids long. CDR3 nucleotides: TGTGCCAGCAACGACGGACTGGAGGTGGGCACCATATATTTT. It is translated as CASNDGLEVGTIYF. Drawing the rest from reference TRBV2 and TRBJ1-3, the complete variable domain is EPEVTQTPSHQVTQMGQEVILRCVPISNHLYFYWYRQILGQKVEFLVSFYNNEISEKSEIFDDQFSVERPDGSNFTLKIRSTKLEDSAMYFCASNDGLEVGTIYFGEGSWLTVV.

The chain joins TRBV19 to TRBJ1-6, with 8 bases matching TRBD1. Germline assignment: CDR1 LNHDA and CDR2 SQIVND (reference sequence). The length of the CDR3 is 16 residues. V shed 1 base and J 8 bases; nucleotides not matched to a gene: 7. The CDR3 sequence is CASSIGDGQGHSPLHF. Written as DNA, the CDR3 is TGTGCCAGTAGTATAGGGGATGGACAGGGCCATTCACCCCTCCACTTT.

The V call is TRBV7-2, the J call TRBJ1-1; no clear D. Trimming shortened V by 0 bases and J by 2 bases, and 10 bases separated the two germline ends. CDR1 is SGHTA, CDR2 FQGNSA, per germline. The CDR3 runs 15 residues. This CDR3 is CASSLAATLNTEAFF. For the CDR3, the DNA is TGTGCCAGCAGCTTAGCAGCAACGCTAAACACTGAAGCTTTCTTT.

The rearrangement uses TRBV29-1 and TRBJ2-3; TRBD2 agrees at 11 bases. Germline CDR1 SQVTM, CDR2 ANQGSEA. The CDR3 extends over 14 amino acids. After removal of 4 bases from V and 3 bases from J, the junction contained 3 bases not matched to a gene. The CDR3 DNA reads TGCAGCGTTGTGTCTAGCGGGGGGACAGATACGCAGTATTTT. Translating gives CSVVSSGGTDTQYF.

This chain joins TRBV25-1 and TRBJ1-6, with 9 nucleotides matching TRBD1. Trimming at V came to 8 bases and at J to 1 base, leaving 3 bases not matched to a gene. The CDR3 extends over 15 amino acids. Germline CDR1 reads MGHDK; CDR2 reads SYGVNS. CDR3 region: CASSTGGSYNSPLHF. The CDR3 nucleotides read TGTGCCAGCTCGACAGGGGGTTCCTATAATTCACCCCTCCACTTT.

This clone occurred a few times. The chain couples TRBV18 to TRBJ2-1, with 9 bases lining up with TRBD2. CDR1 is KGHSH, CDR2 LQKENI, per germline. V lost 1 base, J lost 4 bases, and 2 bases stayed unmatched. This CDR3 has 15 residues. This chain's CDR3 is CASSPRAGGYNEQFF. The CDR3 DNA is TGTGCCAGCTCACCACGCGCGGGAGGGTACAATGAGCAGTTCTTC.

This clone was recorded a few times. The V and J genes are TRBV4-1 and TRBJ1-1; weak D call: TRBD1 (5 bases). The V end lost 0 bases, the J end lost 1 base, and 9 bases lay between the germline ends. CDR3 size: 15 residues. Germline V gene lookup returns CDR1 MGHRA and CDR2 YSYEKL. CDR3 protein: CASSQDPGQNTEAFF. CDR3 nucleotide sequence: TGCGCCAGCAGCCAAGATCCAGGACAGAACACTGAAGCTTTCTTT.

This rearrangement joins TRBV5-4 to TRBJ2-7, with D tentatively TRBD1 (5 bases). This CDR3 spans 14 amino acids. Germline V gene data show CDR1 as SGHNT and CDR2 as YYREEE (reference sequence). V lost 0 bases, J lost 1 base, and 8 bases lay in between. DNA of the CDR3: TGTGCCAGCAGCTTGGAGGGGTCGTCCTACGAGCAGTACTTC. This codes for CASSLEGSSYEQYF.

About this clone itself: Relative to the germline gene, one junction end is altered; a read error may explain this. CDR3 sequence: CASSQDWGQLKTEAFF. The CDR3 nucleotides read TGTGCCAGCAGCCAAGATTGGGGACAGTTGAAGACTGAAGCTTTCTTT. The J gene is TRBJ1-1, the V gene TRBV4-2; TRBD1 matches at 7 bases. The CDR3 extends over 16 amino acids. Germline CDR1 LGHNA, CDR2 YNFKEQ.